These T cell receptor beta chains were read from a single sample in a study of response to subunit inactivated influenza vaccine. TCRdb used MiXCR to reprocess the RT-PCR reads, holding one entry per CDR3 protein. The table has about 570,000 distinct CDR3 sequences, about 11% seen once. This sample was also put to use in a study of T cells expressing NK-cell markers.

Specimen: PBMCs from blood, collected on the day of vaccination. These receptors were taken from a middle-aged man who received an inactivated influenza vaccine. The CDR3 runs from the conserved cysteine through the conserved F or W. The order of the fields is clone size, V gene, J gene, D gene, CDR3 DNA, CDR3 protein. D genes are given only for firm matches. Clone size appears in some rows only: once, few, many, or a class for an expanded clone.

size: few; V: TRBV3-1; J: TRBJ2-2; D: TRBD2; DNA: TGTGCCAGCAGCCAACGGGCCGGGACTAGCGGGGGAAACACCGGGGAGCTGTTTTTT; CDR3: CASSQRAGTSGGNTGELFF
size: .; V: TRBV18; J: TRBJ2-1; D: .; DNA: TGTGCCAGCTCACCACCACGACTCACCACGGGTAATGAGCAGTTCTTC; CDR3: CASSPPRLTTGNEQFF
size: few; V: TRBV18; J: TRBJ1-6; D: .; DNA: TGTGCCAGCTCACCCGGCTGGCAGGTCAATTCACCCCTCCACTTT; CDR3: CASSPGWQVNSPLHF
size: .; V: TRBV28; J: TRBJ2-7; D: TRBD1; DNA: TGTGCCAGCAGGGGCTGGACAGGGGAGTACGAGCAGTACTTC; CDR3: CASRGWTGEYEQYF
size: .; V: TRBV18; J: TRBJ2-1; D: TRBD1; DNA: TGTGCCAGCTCACCACCGCGGACAGGGGGCTTCAACAATGAGCAGTTCTTC; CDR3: CASSPPRTGGFNNEQFF
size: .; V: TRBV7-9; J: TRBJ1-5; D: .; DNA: TGTGCCAGCAGCGCGGGACCGCGACAGCCCCAGCATTTT; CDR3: CASSAGPRQPQHF
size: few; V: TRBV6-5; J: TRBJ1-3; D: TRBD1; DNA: TGTGCCAGCAGTTACTCAGGGGGCGCAGCTGGAAACACCATATATTTT; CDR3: CASSYSGGAAGNTIYF
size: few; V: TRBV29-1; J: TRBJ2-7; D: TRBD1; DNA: TGCAGCGGGGGACAGCACCCCTACGAGCAGTACTTC; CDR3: CSGGQHPYEQYF
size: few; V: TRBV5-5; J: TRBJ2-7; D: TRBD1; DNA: TGTGCCAGCAGCGCGTACAGGGGGTCCCACGAGCAGTACTTC; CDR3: CASSAYRGSHEQYF
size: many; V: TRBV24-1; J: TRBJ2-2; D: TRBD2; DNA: TGTGCCACCAGCGAGCGGGGAGAGCTCGGGGAGCTGTTTTTT; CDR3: CATSERGELGELFF
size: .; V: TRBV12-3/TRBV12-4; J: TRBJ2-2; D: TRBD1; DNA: TGTGCCAGCAGTCCGTACAGGGGACCCCTGGTCACCGGGGAGCTGTTTTTT; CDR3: CASSPYRGPLVTGELFF
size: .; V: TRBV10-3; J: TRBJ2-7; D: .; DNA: TGTGCCATCAGTGACCTCGACTGGGGCGCGGGGTACGAGCAGTACTTC; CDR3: CAISDLDWGAGYEQYF
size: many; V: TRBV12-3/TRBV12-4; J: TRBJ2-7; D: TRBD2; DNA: TGTGCCAGCAGTCGGACTAGCGGGGGCCCCAGGGACGAGCAGTACTTC; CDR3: CASSRTSGGPRDEQYF
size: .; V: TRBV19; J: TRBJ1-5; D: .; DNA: TGTGCCAGTACCCCCAGGGGAGGACGGCCCCAGCATTTT; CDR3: CASTPRGGRPQHF
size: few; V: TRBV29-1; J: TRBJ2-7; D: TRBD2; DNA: TGCAGCGTTGAAGGGCGGGAGAGCTACGAGCAGTACTTC; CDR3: CSVEGRESYEQYF
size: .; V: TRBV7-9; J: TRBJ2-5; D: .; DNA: TGTGCCAGCAGCCAAGTATGGGGAGAGACCCAGTACTTC; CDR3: CASSQVWGETQYF
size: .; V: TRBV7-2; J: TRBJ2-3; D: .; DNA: TGTGCCAGCAGCTTAGTGGGGGGAGATGATACGCAGTATTTT; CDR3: CASSLVGGDDTQYF
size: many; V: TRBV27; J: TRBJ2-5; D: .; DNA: TGTGCCAGCAGTTTCTTGGGGGAGGTTGAGACCCAGTACTTC; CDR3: CASSFLGEVETQYF
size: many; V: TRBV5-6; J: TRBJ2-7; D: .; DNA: TGTGCCAGCAGCGCCTCCTACGAGCAGTACTTC; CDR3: CASSASYEQYF
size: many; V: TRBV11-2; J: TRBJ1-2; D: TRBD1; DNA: TGTGCCAGCAGCTCCTCTCCCTACCGGGACAGGGGGCGAAACTATGGCTACACCTTC; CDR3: CASSSSPYRDRGRNYGYTF
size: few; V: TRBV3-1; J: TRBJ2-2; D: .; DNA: TGTGCCAGCAGCCAATTTACGGGTTCGAACACCGGGGAGCTGTTTTTT; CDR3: CASSQFTGSNTGELFF
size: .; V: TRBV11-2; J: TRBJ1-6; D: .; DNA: TGTGCCAGCAGCTTAGATAAGGGAGTTAATTCACCCCTCCACTTT; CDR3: CASSLDKGVNSPLHF
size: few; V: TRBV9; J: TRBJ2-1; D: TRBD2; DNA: TGTGCCAGCAGCGCCAGAACCCCTAGCGGCAGCTACAATGAGCAGTTCTTC; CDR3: CASSARTPSGSYNEQFF
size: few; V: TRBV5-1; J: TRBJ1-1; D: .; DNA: TGCGCCAGCAGCTTACGAACAGGGATGAACACTGAAGCTTTCTTT; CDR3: CASSLRTGMNTEAFF
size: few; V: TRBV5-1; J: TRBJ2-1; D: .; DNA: TGCGCCAGCAGCTTGACGGGGGGCAGCTCCTACAATGAGCAGTTCTTC; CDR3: CASSLTGGSSYNEQFF
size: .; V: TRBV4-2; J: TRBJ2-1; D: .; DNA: TGTGCCAGCAGCCAACGGCAGCACAATGAGCAGTTCTTC; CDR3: CASSQRQHNEQFF
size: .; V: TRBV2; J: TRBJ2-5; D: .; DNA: TGTGCCAGCAGAGAGGAGGAAACCCAGTACTTC; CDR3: CASREEETQYF
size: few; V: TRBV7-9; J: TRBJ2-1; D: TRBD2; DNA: TGTGCCAGCAGCTTAGGTCCAAGAGCGGGGGGAACGAATGAGCAGTTCTTC; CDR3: CASSLGPRAGGTNEQFF
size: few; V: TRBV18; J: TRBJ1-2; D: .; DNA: TGTGCCAGCTCACCTATGGCAGACTATGGCTACACCTTC; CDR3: CASSPMADYGYTF
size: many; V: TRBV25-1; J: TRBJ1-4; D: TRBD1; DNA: TGTGCCAGCAGTGAGCAGGCAGGGGGACTTTTGGAAAAACTGTTTTTT; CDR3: CASSEQAGGLLEKLFF
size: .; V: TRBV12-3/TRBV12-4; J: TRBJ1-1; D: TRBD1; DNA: TGTGCCAGCAGTTTGACAGGGGGCCCACTTGAAGCTTTCTTT; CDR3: CASSLTGGPLEAFF
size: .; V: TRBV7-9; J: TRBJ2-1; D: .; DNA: TGTGCCAGCAGCTTGGGGGTGGCGGCCACGAACAATGAGCAGTTCTTC; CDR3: CASSLGVAATNNEQFF
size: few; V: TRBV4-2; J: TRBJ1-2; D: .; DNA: TGTGCCAGCAGCCAAGAGCGCAGGGGTAATGGCTACACCTTC; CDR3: CASSQERRGNGYTF
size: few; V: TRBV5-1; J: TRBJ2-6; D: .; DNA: TGCGCCAGCAGCAGTACGGCAGGGTCTGGGGCCAACGTCCTGACTTTC; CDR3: CASSSTAGSGANVLTF
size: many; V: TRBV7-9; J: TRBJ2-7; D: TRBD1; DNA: TGTGCCAGCAGCTTAGTAAAGGTCAGGGGGAACGAGCAGTACTTC; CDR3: CASSLVKVRGNEQYF
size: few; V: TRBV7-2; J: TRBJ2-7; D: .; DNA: TGTGCCAGCAGCTTCATACTTGGGGAGCAGTACTTC; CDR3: CASSFILGEQYF
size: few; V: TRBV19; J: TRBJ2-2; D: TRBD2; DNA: TGTGCCAGTAGTAATAGCGGGGGGGGAGCCGGGGAGCTGTTTTTT; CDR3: CASSNSGGGAGELFF
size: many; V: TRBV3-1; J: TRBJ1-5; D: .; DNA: TGTGCCAGCAGCCAGGGGTCAGGCAATCAGCCCCAGCATTTT; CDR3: CASSQGSGNQPQHF
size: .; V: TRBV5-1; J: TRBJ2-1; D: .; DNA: TGCGCCAGCAGCTTGGCCAAAATCAATGAGCAGTTCTTC; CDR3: CASSLAKINEQFF
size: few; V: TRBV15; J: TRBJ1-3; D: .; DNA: TGTGCCACCAGCAGAGAATATGTGGGCGTCGGCAACACCATATATTTT; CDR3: CATSREYVGVGNTIYF
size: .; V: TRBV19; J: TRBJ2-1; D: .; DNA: TGTGCCAGTAGTCCTTCTCTAGCTGATATTGAGCAGTTCTTC; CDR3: CASSPSLADIEQFF
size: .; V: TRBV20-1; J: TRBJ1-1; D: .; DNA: TGCAGTGCGGGGGGGAACACTGAAGCTTTCTTT; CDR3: CSAGGNTEAFF
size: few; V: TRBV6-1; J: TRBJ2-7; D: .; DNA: TGTGCCAGCGGGACCGGGGCCGGCTACGAGCAGTACTTC; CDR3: CASGTGAGYEQYF
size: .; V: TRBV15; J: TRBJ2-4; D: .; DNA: TGTGCCACCAGCCGGTCCTCGATGGACATTCAGTACTTC; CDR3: CATSRSSMDIQYF
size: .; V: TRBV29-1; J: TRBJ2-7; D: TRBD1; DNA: TGCAGCGTTGAGGGCAGGGGGACATCCTACGAGCAGTACTTC; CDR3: CSVEGRGTSYEQYF
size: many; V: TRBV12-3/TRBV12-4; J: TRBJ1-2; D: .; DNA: TGTGCCAGCACCCCGGGAAGCTATGGCTACACCTTC; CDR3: CASTPGSYGYTF
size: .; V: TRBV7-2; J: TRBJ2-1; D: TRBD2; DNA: TGTGCCAGCAGCTTCATGGGACTAGAAATTGGTGAGCAGTTCTTC; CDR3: CASSFMGLEIGEQFF
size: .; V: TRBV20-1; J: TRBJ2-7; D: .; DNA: TGCAGTGCCCCTCCGGGCTCTCGTAGCGAGCAGTACTTC; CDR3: CSAPPGSRSEQYF
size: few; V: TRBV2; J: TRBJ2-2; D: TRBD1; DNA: TGTGCCAGCAGTGAACAGGGGGCGAGGACCGGGGAGCTGTTTTTT; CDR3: CASSEQGARTGELFF
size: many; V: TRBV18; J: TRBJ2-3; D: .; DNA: TGTGCCAGCTCCCCAATAAGCACAGATACGCAGTATTTT; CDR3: CASSPISTDTQYF
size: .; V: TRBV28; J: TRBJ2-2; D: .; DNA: TGTGCCAGCCTCCGGGACGGTAACACCGGGGAGCTGTTTTTT; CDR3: CASLRDGNTGELFF
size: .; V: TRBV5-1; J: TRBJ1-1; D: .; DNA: TGCGCCAGCAGCTTGGAAGCCAGGGAGAACACTGAAGCTTTCTTT; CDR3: CASSLEARENTEAFF
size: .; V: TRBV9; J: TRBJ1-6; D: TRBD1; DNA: TGTGCCAGCAGCGCGGACAGGGGGTATAATTCACCCCTCCACTTT; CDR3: CASSADRGYNSPLHF
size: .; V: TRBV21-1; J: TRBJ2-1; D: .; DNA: TGTGCCAGCAGCCCAGGGACATTCCAGATGCACAATGAGCAGTTCTTC; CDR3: CASSPGTFQMHNEQFF
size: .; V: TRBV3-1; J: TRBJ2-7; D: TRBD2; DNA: TGTGCCAGCACCGAGGGACCTAGCGGGACGTACGAGCAGTACTTC; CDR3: CASTEGPSGTYEQYF